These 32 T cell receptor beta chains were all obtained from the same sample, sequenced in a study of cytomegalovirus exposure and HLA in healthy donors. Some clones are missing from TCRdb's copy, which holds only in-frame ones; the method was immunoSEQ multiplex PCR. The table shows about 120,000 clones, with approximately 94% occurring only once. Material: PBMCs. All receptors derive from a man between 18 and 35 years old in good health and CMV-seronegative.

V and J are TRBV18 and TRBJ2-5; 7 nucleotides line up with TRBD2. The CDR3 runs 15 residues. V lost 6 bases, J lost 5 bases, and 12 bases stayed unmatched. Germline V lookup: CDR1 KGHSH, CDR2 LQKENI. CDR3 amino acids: CASSPTAGRVETQYF. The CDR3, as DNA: TGTGCCAGCTCCCCAACAGCGGGGAGGGTGGAGACCCAGTACTTC.

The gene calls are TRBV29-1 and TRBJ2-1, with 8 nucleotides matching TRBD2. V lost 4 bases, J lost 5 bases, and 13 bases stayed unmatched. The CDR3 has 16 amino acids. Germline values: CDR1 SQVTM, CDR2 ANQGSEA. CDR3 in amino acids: CSVGTGPGLGNNEQFF. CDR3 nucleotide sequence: TGCAGCGTTGGCACAGGGCCGGGACTAGGGAACAATGAGCAGTTCTTC.

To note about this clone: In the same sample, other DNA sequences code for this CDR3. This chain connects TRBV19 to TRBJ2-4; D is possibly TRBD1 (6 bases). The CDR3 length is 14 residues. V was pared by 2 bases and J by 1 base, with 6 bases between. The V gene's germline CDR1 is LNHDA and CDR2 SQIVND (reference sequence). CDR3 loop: CASSIQGAKNIQYF. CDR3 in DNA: TGTGCCAGTAGTATACAGGGGGCCAAAAACATTCAGTACTTC.

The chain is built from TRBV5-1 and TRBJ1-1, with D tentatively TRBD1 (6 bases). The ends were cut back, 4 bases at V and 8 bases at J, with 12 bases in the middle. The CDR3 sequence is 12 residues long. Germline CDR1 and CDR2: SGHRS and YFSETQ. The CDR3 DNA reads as TGCGCCAGCAGCCCAGGACAGCAAGAAGCTTTCTTT. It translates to CASSPGQQEAFF.

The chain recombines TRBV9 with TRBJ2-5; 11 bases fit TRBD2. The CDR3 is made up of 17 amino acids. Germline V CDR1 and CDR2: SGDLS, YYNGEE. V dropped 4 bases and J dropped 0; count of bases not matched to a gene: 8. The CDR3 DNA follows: TGTGCCAGCAGCCAATACCCACTAGCGGGAGACCAAGAGACCCAGTACTTC. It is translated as CASSQYPLAGDQETQYF.

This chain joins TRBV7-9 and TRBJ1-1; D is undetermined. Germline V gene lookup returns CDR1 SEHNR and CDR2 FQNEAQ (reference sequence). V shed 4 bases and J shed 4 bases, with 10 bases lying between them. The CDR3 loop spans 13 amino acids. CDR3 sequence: CASSYSPGTEAFF. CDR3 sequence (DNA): TGTGCCAGCAGCTATTCGCCGGGCACTGAAGCTTTCTTT.

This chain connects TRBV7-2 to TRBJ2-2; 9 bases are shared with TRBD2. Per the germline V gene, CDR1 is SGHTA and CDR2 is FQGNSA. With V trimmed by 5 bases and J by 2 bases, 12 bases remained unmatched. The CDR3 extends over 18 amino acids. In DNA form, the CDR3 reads TGTGCCAGCAGCGCGCAGCGGGAGGTTATCGGTAACACCGGGGAGCTGTTTTTT. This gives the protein CASSAQREVIGNTGELFF. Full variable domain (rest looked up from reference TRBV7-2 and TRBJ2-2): GAGVSQSPSNKVTEKGKDVELRCDPISGHTALYWYRQSLGQGLEFLIYFQGNSAPDKSGLPSDRFSAERTGGSVSTLTIQRTQQEDSAVYLCASSAQREVIGNTGELFFGEGSRLTVL.

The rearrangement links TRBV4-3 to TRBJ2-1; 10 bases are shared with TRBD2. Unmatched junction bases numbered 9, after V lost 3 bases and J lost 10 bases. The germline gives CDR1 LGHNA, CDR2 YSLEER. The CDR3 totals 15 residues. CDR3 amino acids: CASSQPLAGVMEQFF. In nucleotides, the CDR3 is TGCGCCAGCAGCCAGCCCCTAGCGGGAGTAATGGAGCAGTTCTTC.

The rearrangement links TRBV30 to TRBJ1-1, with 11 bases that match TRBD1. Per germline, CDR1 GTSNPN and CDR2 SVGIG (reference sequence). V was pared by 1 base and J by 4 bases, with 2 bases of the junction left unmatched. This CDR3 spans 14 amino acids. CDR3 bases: TGTGCCTGGAGTGGGGACAGGGGGGGCACTGAAGCTTTCTTT. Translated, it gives CAWSGDRGGTEAFF.

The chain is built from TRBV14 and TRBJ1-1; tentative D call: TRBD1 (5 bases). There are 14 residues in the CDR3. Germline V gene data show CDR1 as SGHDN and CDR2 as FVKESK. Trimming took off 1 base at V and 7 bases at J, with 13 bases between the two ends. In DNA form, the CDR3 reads TGTGCCAGCAGCCAAGGTGTCCAGGGCGGTGAAGCTTTCTTT. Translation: CASSQGVQGGEAFF. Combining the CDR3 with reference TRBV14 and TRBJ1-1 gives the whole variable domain EAGVTQFPSHSVIEKGQTVTLRCDPISGHDNLYWYRRVMGKEIKFLLHFVKESKQDESGMPNNRFLAERTGGTYSTLKVQPAELEDSGVYFCASSQGVQGGEAFFGQGTRLTVV.

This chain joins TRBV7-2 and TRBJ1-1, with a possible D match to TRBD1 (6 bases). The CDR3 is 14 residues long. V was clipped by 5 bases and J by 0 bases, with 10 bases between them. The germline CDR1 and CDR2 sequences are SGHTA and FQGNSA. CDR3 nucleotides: TGTGCCAGCAGCCAGGACAGACTGAACACTGAAGCTTTCTTT. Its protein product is CASSQDRLNTEAFF.

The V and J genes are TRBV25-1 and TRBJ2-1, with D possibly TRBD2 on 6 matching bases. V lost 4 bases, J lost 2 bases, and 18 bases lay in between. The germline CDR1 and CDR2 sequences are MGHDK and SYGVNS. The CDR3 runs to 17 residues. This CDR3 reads CASSARRGLPTYNEQFF. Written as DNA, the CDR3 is TGTGCCAGCAGTGCTCGGCGCGGACTACCGACCTACAATGAGCAGTTCTTC.

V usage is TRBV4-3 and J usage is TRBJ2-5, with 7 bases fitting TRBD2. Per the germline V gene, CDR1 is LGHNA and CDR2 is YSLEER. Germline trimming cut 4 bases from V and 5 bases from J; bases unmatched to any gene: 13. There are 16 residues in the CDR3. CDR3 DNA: TGCGCCAGCAGCCCCGGTATGACTAGCTATGACGAGACCCAGTACTTC. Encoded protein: CASSPGMTSYDETQYF.

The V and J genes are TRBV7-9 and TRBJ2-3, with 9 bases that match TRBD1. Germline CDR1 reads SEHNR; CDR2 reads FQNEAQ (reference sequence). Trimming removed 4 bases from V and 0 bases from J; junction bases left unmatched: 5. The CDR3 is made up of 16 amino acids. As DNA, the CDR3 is TGTGCCAGCAGCTACCTGGGGACAGGGAGCACAGATACGCAGTATTTT. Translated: CASSYLGTGSTDTQYF.

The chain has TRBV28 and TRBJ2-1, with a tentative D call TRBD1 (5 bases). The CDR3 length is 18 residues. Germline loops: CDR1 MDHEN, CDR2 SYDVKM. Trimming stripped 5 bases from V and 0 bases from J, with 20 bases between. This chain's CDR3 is CASSAILKLQASYNEQFF. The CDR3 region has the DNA TGTGCCAGCAGTGCAATTCTGAAGCTACAGGCCTCCTACAATGAGCAGTTCTTC.

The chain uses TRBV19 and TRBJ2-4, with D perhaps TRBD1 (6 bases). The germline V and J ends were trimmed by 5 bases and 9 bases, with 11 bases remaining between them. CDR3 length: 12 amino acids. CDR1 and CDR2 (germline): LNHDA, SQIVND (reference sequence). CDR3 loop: CASSLGASIQYF. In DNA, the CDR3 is TGTGCCAGTAGTCTGGGGGCTAGCATTCAGTACTTC.

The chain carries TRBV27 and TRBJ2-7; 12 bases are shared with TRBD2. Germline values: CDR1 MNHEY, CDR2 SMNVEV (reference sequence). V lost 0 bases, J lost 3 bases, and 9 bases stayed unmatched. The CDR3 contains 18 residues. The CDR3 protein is CASSLSATSGSPLYEQYF. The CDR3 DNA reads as TGTGCCAGCAGTTTATCCGCGACTAGCGGGAGCCCACTCTACGAGCAGTACTTC.

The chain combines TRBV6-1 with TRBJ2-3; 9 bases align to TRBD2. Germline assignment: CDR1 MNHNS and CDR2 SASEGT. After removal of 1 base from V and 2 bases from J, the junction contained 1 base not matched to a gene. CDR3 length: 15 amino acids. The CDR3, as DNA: TGTGCCAGCAGTGAAGTAGCGGGAGTCACAGATACGCAGTATTTT. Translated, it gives CASSEVAGVTDTQYF.

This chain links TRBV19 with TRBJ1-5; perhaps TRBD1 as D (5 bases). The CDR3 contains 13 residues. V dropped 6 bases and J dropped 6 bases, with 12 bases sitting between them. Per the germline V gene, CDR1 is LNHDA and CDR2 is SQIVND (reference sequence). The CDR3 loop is CASRDQGIQPQHF. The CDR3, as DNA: TGTGCCAGTAGGGATCAGGGAATTCAGCCCCAGCATTTT. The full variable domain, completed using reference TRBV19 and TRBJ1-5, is DGGITQSPKYLFRKEGQNVTLSCEQNLNHDAMYWYRQDPGQGLRLIYYSQIVNDFQKGDIAEGYSVSREKKESFPLTVTSAQKNPTAFYLCASRDQGIQPQHFGDGTRLSIL.

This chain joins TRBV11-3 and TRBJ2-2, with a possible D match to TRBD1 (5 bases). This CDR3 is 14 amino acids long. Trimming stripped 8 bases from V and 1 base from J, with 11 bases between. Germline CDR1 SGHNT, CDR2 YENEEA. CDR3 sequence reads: CASSSRENTGELFF. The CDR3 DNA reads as TGTGCCAGCTCATCCAGGGAGAACACCGGGGAGCTGTTTTTT.

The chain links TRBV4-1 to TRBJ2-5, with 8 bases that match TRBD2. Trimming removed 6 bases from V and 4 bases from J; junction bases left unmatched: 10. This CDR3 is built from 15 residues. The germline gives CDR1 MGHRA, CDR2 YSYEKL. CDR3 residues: CASSPSGGSGETQYF. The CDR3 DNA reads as TGCGCCAGCAGTCCTTCGGGGGGGAGTGGAGAGACCCAGTACTTC.

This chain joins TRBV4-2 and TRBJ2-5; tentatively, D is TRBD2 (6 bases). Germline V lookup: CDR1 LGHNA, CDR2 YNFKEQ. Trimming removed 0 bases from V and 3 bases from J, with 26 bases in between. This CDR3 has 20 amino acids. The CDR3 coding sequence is TGTGCCAGCAGCCAAGAGTCTAGTGGGGTACTGGGGGGAAGGAAAGAGACCCAGTACTTC. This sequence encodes CASSQESSGVLGGRKETQYF.

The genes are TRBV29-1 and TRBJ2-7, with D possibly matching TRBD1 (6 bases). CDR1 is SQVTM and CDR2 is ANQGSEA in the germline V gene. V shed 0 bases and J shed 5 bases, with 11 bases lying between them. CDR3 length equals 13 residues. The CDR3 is CSVEDGSGDEQYF. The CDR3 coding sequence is TGCAGCGTTGAAGATGGCTCAGGGGACGAGCAGTACTTC.

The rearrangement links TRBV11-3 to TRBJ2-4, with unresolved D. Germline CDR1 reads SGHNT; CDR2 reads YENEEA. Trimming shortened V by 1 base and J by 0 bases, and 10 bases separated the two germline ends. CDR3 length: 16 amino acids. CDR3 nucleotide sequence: TGTGCCAGCAGCTTAGCCCCTCCAGTAGCCAAAAACATTCAGTACTTC. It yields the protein CASSLAPPVAKNIQYF.

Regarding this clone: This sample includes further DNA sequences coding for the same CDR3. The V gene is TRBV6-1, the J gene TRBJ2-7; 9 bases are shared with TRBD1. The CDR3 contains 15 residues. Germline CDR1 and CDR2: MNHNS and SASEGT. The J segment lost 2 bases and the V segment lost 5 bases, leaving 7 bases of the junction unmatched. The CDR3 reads CASSPTGTGTYEQYF. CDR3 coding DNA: TGTGCCAGCAGTCCCACCGGGACAGGGACCTACGAGCAGTACTTC.

The CDR3 DNA is TGTGCCAGCAGTAACGACAGGGGGCGTGAAAAACTGTTTTTT. This codes for CASSNDRGREKLFF. This rearrangement joins TRBV6-5 to TRBJ1-4; 10 bases agree with TRBD1. Germline V gene lookup returns CDR1 MNHEY and CDR2 SVGAGI. The CDR3 covers 14 residues. J was trimmed by 7 bases and V by 5 bases; bases with no gene match: 4.

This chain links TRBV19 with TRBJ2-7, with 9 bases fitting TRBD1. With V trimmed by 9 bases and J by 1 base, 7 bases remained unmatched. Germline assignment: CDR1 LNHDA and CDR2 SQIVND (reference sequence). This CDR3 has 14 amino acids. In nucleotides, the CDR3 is TGTGCCAGCAGCGCCGGGACAGGGTCCTACGAGCAGTACTTC. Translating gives CASSAGTGSYEQYF. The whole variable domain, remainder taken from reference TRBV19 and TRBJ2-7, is DGGITQSPKYLFRKEGQNVTLSCEQNLNHDAMYWYRQDPGQGLRLIYYSQIVNDFQKGDIAEGYSVSREKKESFPLTVTSAQKNPTAFYLCASSAGTGSYEQYFGPGTRLTVT.

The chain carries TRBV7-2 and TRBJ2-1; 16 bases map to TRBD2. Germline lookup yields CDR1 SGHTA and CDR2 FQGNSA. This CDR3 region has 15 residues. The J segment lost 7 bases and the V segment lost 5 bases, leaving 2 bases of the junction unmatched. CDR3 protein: CASSPGLAGGNEQFF. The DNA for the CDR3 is TGTGCCAGCAGCCCGGGACTAGCGGGGGGGAATGAGCAGTTCTTC.

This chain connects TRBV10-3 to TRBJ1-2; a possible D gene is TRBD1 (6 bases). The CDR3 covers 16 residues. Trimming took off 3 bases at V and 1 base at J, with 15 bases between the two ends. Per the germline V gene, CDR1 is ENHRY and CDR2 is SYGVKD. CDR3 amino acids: CAISDPTGLLNYGYTF. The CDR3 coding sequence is TGTGCCATCAGTGACCCGACAGGACTTCTTAACTATGGCTACACCTTC.

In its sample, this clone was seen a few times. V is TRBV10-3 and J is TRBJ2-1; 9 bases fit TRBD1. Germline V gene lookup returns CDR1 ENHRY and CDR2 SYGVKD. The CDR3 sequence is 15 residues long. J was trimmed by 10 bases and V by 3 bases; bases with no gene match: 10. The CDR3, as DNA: TGTGCCATCAGTGATCGGAATTGGGACAGGGAAGAGCAGTTCTTC. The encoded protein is CAISDRNWDREEQFF.

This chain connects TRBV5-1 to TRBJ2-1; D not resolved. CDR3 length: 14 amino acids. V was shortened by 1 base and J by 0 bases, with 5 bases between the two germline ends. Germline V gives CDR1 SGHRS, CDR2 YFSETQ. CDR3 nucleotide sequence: TGCGCCAGCAGCTTGACGCGCTCCTACAATGAGCAGTTCTTC. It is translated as CASSLTRSYNEQFF.

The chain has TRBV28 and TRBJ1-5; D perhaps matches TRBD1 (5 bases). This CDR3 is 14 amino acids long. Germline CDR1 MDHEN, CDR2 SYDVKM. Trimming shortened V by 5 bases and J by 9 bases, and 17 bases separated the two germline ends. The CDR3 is CASSVVRAGWPQHF. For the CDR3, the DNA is TGTGCCAGCAGTGTAGTCAGGGCGGGATGGCCCCAGCATTTT.